The T cell receptor (beta chain) under discussion was sequenced for a study of T cell clonality in common variable immunodeficiency. Study observations and caveats: In common variable immunodeficiency, TCR beta chains reportedly carried fewer deletions and N-nucleotide insertions.

Blood samples were heparinized, about 4.5 to 8 ml per donor. This clone occurred many times. The antigen is unknown. The sequence runs out 3 residues before the end of the CDR3; the remainder is reconstructed from the germline J gene. From germline, CDR1 is MNHNS and CDR2 SASEGT. The CDR3 totals 15 residues. The ends lost 4 bases at V and 7 bases at J; junction bases unmatched: 9. Assay used: immunoSEQ multiplex PCR; TCRdb lists only in-frame clones, some missing. The record shows about 37,000 clones for this sample, with no singletons present. The specimen sequenced was peripheral blood mononuclear cells. The receptor was isolated from a person between 18 and 75 years old in good health. The chain uses TRBV6-1 and TRBJ1-4; 7 nucleotides align to TRBD1. The part of the CDR3 DNA that was read is TGTGCCAGCAGTGTTCAGGGGGGCGCCTCTGAAAAA. Translation: CASSVQGGASEK. The CDR3, in full, reads CASSVQGGASEKLFF.